This TCR beta chain was captured by sequencing in a study of blood T cell repertoires in COVID-19. Study background: Sites across the United States, Italy and Spain contributed samples from acute and convalescent COVID-19.

Libraries were prepared by immunoSEQ multiplex PCR; TCRdb keeps only in-frame clonotypes and omits some of them. This sample yields over 350,000 clones, of which about 87% are seen a single time; about 10% belongs to the top ten. Germline V gene sequence: CDR1 SGHDN, CDR2 FVKESK. Trimming at V came to 8 bases and at J to 4 bases, leaving 2 bases not matched to a gene. The CDR3 covers 12 residues. The sequence derives from a woman in her fifties or sixties who had recovered from COVID-19. The source material was PBMCs or T cells enriched from blood (not recorded which). This chain joins TRBV14 and TRBJ2-1, with TRBD2 matching over 7 bases. Here the CDR3 reads CASGGVYNEQFF. As DNA, the CDR3 is TGTGCCAGCGGGGGGGTATACAATGAGCAGTTCTTC. The full variable domain, completed using reference TRBV14 and TRBJ2-1, is EAGVTQFPSHSVIEKGQTVTLRCDPISGHDNLYWYRRVMGKEIKFLLHFVKESKQDESGMPNNRFLAERTGGTYSTLKVQPAELEDSGVYFCASGGVYNEQFFGPGTRLTVL.